This T cell receptor beta chain was observed in a study of cytomegalovirus exposure and HLA in healthy donors. Study-level results: The study labeled fewer than 200 TCR beta chains cytomegalovirus-associated. A cluster of highly shared sequence variants was likely a sequencing artifact. Reports credit the classifier with highly specific, highly sensitive diagnosis of cytomegalovirus status.

On this clone itself: Its antigen is as yet unknown.

PCR was performed using 60 Vbeta and 13 Jbeta primers. Profiled with immunoSEQ multiplex PCR; TCRdb holds only in-frame clones, not every one. The sample lists around 170,000 clones, less than 90% occurring once. CDR3 length: 16 amino acids. The ends lost 2 bases at V and 3 bases at J; junction bases unmatched: 8. The V gene's germline CDR1 is MGHDK and CDR2 SYGVNS. The V gene is TRBV25-1, the J gene TRBJ2-7, with 9 bases that match TRBD1. The sequence derives from a girl aged 5 to 17 in good health and CMV-seropositive. Material for sequencing was PBMCs. In DNA, the CDR3 is TGTGCCAGCAGTGAAGGGCCGGGACAGGGTAACTACGAGCAGTACTTC. Translated: CASSEGPGQGNYEQYF.